The rows below give T cell receptor beta chains drawn from one sample of a study of cytomegalovirus exposure and HLA in healthy donors. TCRdb's table, derived via immunoSEQ multiplex PCR, lists solely in-frame clones and lacks some. This sample has about 150,000 clones, with 72% found just once. Sequenced material: PBMCs. These receptors were collected from a man aged 50 to 59 in good health and CMV-seropositive. The conserved cysteine and the conserved F or W are not part of the CDR3 here. The size of a clone is reported for some rows only, either as once, few or many, or as a class for expanded clones.

>TRBV6-5|.|TRBJ1-1
ASSPLLGVNTEAF
>TRBV18|.|TRBJ2-2
ASSPMPANTGELF
>TRBV19|.|TRBJ2-7
ASSMGQAYEQY
>TRBV10-1|.|TRBJ2-3
ASSPSGLSTDTQY
>TRBV10-3|few|TRBJ1-1
AITRQINTEAF
>TRBV27|.|TRBJ2-7
ASSQGFGDYEQY
>TRBV5-4|few|TRBJ2-7
ASSLGTRTYEQY
>TRBV27|.|TRBJ1-2
ASSLSTFGDRGNPAYGYT
>TRBV11-2|.|TRBJ2-1
ASSSGLNNEQF
>TRBV10-2|.|TRBJ1-2
ASTHVQGNYGYT
>TRBV5-1|.|TRBJ2-1
ASGTSGSNNEQF
>TRBV21-1|.|TRBJ2-3
ASSKSEGGLCADTQY
>TRBV27|.|TRBJ1-2
ASRDGTGESYAYT
>TRBV10-2|.|TRBJ1-2
ASRPTGNYGYT
>TRBV2|few|TRBJ1-1
ASRSTGTGASEAF
>TRBV2|.|TRBJ1-6
ASSVAYNSPLH
>TRBV7-2|.|TRBJ2-5
ASSLTSGRTKTQY
>TRBV19|.|TRBJ2-6
ASGQGSFVGANVLT
>TRBV19|.|TRBJ1-4
ASRTITSPREATNEKLF
>TRBV5-4|.|TRBJ1-3
ASSSRQGAISGNTIY
>TRBV27|once|TRBJ1-3
ASSRTGTAAGNTIY
>TRBV5-1|once|TRBJ1-3
ASSLALGTGANTIY
>TRBV29-1|few|TRBJ1-1
SVADFPNTEAF
>TRBV7-9|few|TRBJ2-2
ASRPGSLTGELF
>TRBV27|few|TRBJ1-6
ASSLGGQGALNSPLH
>TRBV7-9|few|TRBJ1-1
ASSLAEGANTEAF
>TRBV28|.|TRBJ1-2
ASSLYGQGTWNGYT
>TRBV10-3|.|TRBJ2-7
AIRDRGAYEQY
>TRBV7-2|.|TRBJ2-5
ASSLGASGVETQY
>TRBV10-3|.|TRBJ2-7
AISAGPGTDYEQY
>TRBV6-1|few|TRBJ1-2
ASRVDMGQGLY
>TRBV7-2|.|TRBJ1-4
ASSPGTPGGEKLF
>TRBV5-1|.|TRBJ1-1
ASSLASGGVTEAF
>TRBV5-1|.|TRBJ2-1
ASRGGASGPYNEQF
>TRBV7-8|.|TRBJ2-3
ASSLIGTGKPPDTQY
>TRBV6-1|.|TRBJ1-2
ASWTGSYGYT
>TRBV7-8|.|TRBJ2-3
ASSSPAGAGPDTQY
>TRBV19|few|TRBJ2-3
ASSITAGEIDTQY
>TRBV5-6|.|TRBJ2-5
ASSRPRGRARSEETQY
>TRBV7-2|.|TRBJ1-1
ASSLHTGQSNTEAF
>TRBV29-1|.|TRBJ2-1
SVDKRQGATGNEQF
>TRBV27|.|.
ASSSRLKKGYEQY
>TRBV5-1|.|TRBJ2-3
ASSLTSGGADTQY
>TRBV28|.|TRBJ1-1
ASSQDRLTEAF
>TRBV19|.|TRBJ1-5
ASSTPTGGEPQH
>TRBV19|.|TRBJ1-4
ASSIGSTGVEKLF
>TRBV10-2|.|TRBJ1-1
ASSEPRTGRRAEAF
>TRBV29-1|.|TRBJ1-1
SAVVGRGAEAF
>TRBV18|.|TRBJ2-3
ASTSLETDTQY
>TRBV12-5|.|TRBJ2-7
ASGPGGSRSYEQY
>TRBV11-3|.|TRBJ2-1
ASSLDSSVNEQF
>TRBV21-1|.|TRBJ2-7
ASSSGGTGGGRERYEQY
>TRBV21-1|.|TRBJ2-1
ASSTSAGTSPNEQF